Following are 30 T cell receptor beta chains from one sample sequenced in a study of molecular identifiers for immune sequencing clone quantification. One entry per CDR3 protein, called by TCRdb with MiXCR from the PCR reads. This sample has about half a million distinct CDR3 sequences; roughly 26% occur once, and the top ten carry 0.76%. Source material: naive CD8+ T cells from blood, with Jurkat cell RNA spiked in. Indicated subset: FACS-sorted CD8+CD4-CCR7+CD45RA+ naive T cells. These receptors came from a human donor in good health. Some libraries in this study had Jurkat cell RNA spiked in.

The rearrangement joins TRBV6-2 or TRBV6-3 to TRBJ1-2; TRBD1 matches at 8 bases. Germline V gene data show CDR1 as MNHEY and CDR2 as SVGEGT. J was trimmed by 3 bases and V by 4 bases; bases with no gene match: 4. The CDR3 runs 14 residues. The CDR3 DNA reads TGTGCCAGCAGTTCCGGGACAGGCTACTATGGCTACACCTTC. It specifies CASSSGTGYYGYTF.

J is TRBJ2-1 and V is TRBV29-1, with TRBD2 matching over 11 bases. The CDR3 is 13 amino acids. CDR1 and CDR2 from the germline V gene are SQVTM and ANQGSEA. With 7 bases clipped from V and 12 bases from J, the junction kept 11 bases outside the gene matches. CDR3 in DNA: TGCAGCGAGAAGACTAGCGGGAACACTGTGCAGTTCTTC. It encodes CSEKTSGNTVQFF.

This clonotype was observed at least ten times. This rearrangement joins TRBV6-2 or TRBV6-3 to TRBJ1-5; a possible D gene is TRBD1 (6 bases). The ends were cut back, 5 bases at V and 4 bases at J, with 9 bases in the middle. The CDR3 spans 13 residues. The germline V gene encodes CDR1 MNHEY and CDR2 SVGEGT. CDR3 DNA sequence: TGTGCCAGCAGTACCGACAGGAATCAGCCCCAGCATTTT. This codes for CASSTDRNQPQHF.

There are many counts of this clonotype. This chain joins TRBV28 and TRBJ2-7, with 7 bases lining up with TRBD1. The CDR3 sequence is 12 residues long. Trimming took 4 bases from V and 6 from J; bases not matched to a gene: 3. Germline loops: CDR1 MDHEN, CDR2 SYDVKM. The CDR3 DNA is TGTGCCAGCAGTTACGACAGGGCCGAGCAGTACTTC. This codes for CASSYDRAEQYF.

Ten or more counts support this clonotype. The chain couples TRBV5-1 to TRBJ1-6; D is uncertain. In germline, CDR1 is SGHRS, CDR2 YFSETQ. CDR3 length: 14 amino acids. V was trimmed by 0 bases and J by 7 bases, leaving 8 bases between them. The CDR3, as DNA: TGCGCCAGCAGCTTGGGACACTCAAATTCACCCCTCCACTTT. Residues: CASSLGHSNSPLHF.

The V and J genes are TRBV5-1 and TRBJ2-3, with 12 bases identical to TRBD2. V dropped 1 base and J dropped 3; count of bases not matched to a gene: 6. The CDR3 extends over 17 amino acids. In germline, CDR1 is SGHRS, CDR2 YFSETQ. CDR3 residues: CASSLRQTSGSTDTQYF. CDR3 bases: TGCGCCAGCAGCTTGCGCCAGACTAGCGGGAGTACAGATACGCAGTATTTT. The full variable domain, rest sourced from reference TRBV5-1 and TRBJ2-3, is KAGVTQTPRYLIKTRGQQVTLSCSPISGHRSVSWYQQTPGQGLQFLFEYFSETQRNKGNFPGRFSGRQFSNSRSEMNVSTLELGDSALYLCASSLRQTSGSTDTQYFGPGTRLTVL.

This clonotype has a count of ten or more. The chain recombines TRBV29-1 with TRBJ2-2; possible D gene TRBD2, 5 bases. Between the trimmed V and J ends, which lost 1 base and 6 bases, there was a span of 6 bases. The CDR3 sequence is 12 residues long. The germline V gene encodes CDR1 SQVTM and CDR2 ANQGSEA. The CDR3 is CSVEGGSGELFF. The DNA for the CDR3 is TGCAGCGTTGAAGGAGGGTCCGGGGAGCTGTTTTTT.

CDR3 sequence (DNA): TGTGCCAGCAGCCCACGGGACAGGAGAAGCACAGATACGCAGTATTTT. Translation: CASSPRDRRSTDTQYF. This chain joins TRBV21-1 and TRBJ2-3; the table assigns TRBD1, which was not confirmed against the DNA. TRBV21-1 corresponds to a pseudogene. CDR3 length: 16 residues.

This clonotype showed up just once. A much larger clone lies a single base off, so this may be a read error. This sequence joins TRBV20-1 and TRBJ2-7; 13 nucleotides align to TRBD2. The germline V gene has CDR1 DFQATT and CDR2 SNEGSKA (reference sequence). With V trimmed by 4 bases and J by 4 bases, 4 bases remained unmatched. This CDR3 comprises 14 residues. CDR3 nucleotides: TGCAGTGCTACTATGACTAGCGGGGGGTACGAGCAGTACTTC. Amino acid sequence: CSATMTSGGYEQYF.

As concerns this clonotype: A read error may be the cause here, since a much bigger clone is one base away. The chain combines TRBV6-5 with TRBJ2-3; no clear D gene. Per germline, CDR1 MNHEY and CDR2 SVGAGI. This CDR3 is built from 14 residues. Deletions cut 5 bases from V and 3 bases from J, with 12 bases between. DNA of the CDR3: TGTGCCAGCAGTCTATCATCCTGGACAGATACGCAGTATTTT. The encoded protein is CASSLSSWTDTQYF.

Regarding this clonotype: A read error is possible here, since a much larger clone lies one base away. This CDR3 is missing its conserved last phenylalanine or tryptophan, likely due to a read error. The rearrangement links TRBV6-6 to TRBJ1-1; TRBD1 aligns across 8 bases. Trimming cost V 7 bases and J 5 bases; bases outside gene matches: 6. The germline V gene encodes CDR1 MNHNY and CDR2 SVGAGI (reference sequence). CDR3 length: 13 amino acids. The CDR3 DNA reads as TGTGCCAGCACCCTCGACAGGGGTACTGAAGCTTTCTCT. Its protein is CASTLDRGTEAFS.

This clonotype was seen only a few times. V usage is TRBV6-1 and J usage is TRBJ1-1; 7 bases line up with TRBD1. The CDR3 runs 15 residues. V shed 6 bases and J 3 bases; nucleotides not matched to a gene: 10. Germline V gene data show CDR1 as MNHNS and CDR2 as SASEGT. CDR3 loop: CASSQTGLGHTEAFF. The CDR3 DNA follows: TGTGCCAGCAGCCAGACAGGGCTGGGTCACACTGAAGCTTTCTTT.

This clonotype was observed many times. The chain couples TRBV20-1 to TRBJ2-3, with 8 bases aligning to TRBD2. V was clipped by 0 bases and J by 8 bases; unmatched bases: 22. Germline-derived CDR1 and CDR2 are DFQATT and SNEGSKA (reference sequence). The CDR3 extends over 19 amino acids. The CDR3 loop is CSARDFLSIVGGGSGTQYF. CDR3 sequence (DNA): TGCAGTGCTAGAGATTTTCTTAGTATCGTCGGCGGGGGGTCCGGTACGCAGTATTTT.

The table lists this clonotype with a few counts. This chain connects TRBV20-1 to TRBJ2-7, with D tentatively TRBD1 (5 bases). CDR1 and CDR2 (germline): DFQATT, SNEGSKA (reference sequence). With 7 bases removed from V and 3 bases from J, the gap between germline ends came to 16 bases. The CDR3 is 13 amino acids. In nucleotides, the CDR3 is TGCAGTGGGGCGGAAGGGGTGAGCTACGAGCAGTACTTC. This sequence encodes CSGAEGVSYEQYF.

This clonotype has a handful of counts. The chain links TRBV6-2 or TRBV6-3 to TRBJ2-7; TRBD2 matches 16 bases. Germline loops: CDR1 MNHEY, CDR2 SVGEGT. V lost 5 bases and J lost 3; bases outside the gene matches: 7. The CDR3 extends over 17 amino acids. The CDR3 sequence is CASSPGTSGGARYEQYF. The CDR3 nucleotides are TGTGCCAGCAGTCCCGGGACTAGCGGGGGGGCCCGCTACGAGCAGTACTTC.

V usage is TRBV27 and J usage is TRBJ2-4, with unresolved D. CDR3 length: 20 amino acids. Trimming took off 0 bases at V and 0 bases at J, with 21 bases between the two ends. Per germline, CDR1 MNHEY and CDR2 SMNVEV (reference sequence). The chain's CDR3 is CASSLSYTPRTVLAKNIQYF. DNA for the CDR3: TGTGCCAGCAGTTTATCGTATACGCCTAGGACGGTACTAGCCAAAAACATTCAGTACTTC.

The V and J genes are TRBV5-6 and TRBJ2-7; D may be TRBD1 (6 bases). The CDR3 contains 14 residues. Germline V lookup: CDR1 SGHDT, CDR2 YYEEEE. V lost 2 bases and J lost 6, with 15 bases in between. The CDR3 loop is CASSFYRVSTEQYF. The CDR3 coding sequence is TGTGCCAGCAGCTTTTACAGGGTTTCCACCGAGCAGTACTTC.

Notes on this clonotype: Because it lacks the conserved phenylalanine or tryptophan at the end, this CDR3 is likely a read error. The chain combines TRBV13 with TRBJ2-5; D unclear. Trimming cost V 0 bases and J 1 base, with 9 bases left between them. The CDR3 totals 15 residues. From germline, CDR1 is PRHDT and CDR2 FYEKMQ (reference sequence). Here the CDR3 DNA reads TGTGCCAGCAGCTTAGGGCTGGCAGCCCAAGAGACCCAGTACTGC. Translated: CASSLGLAAQETQYC.

This chain joins TRBV7-9 and TRBJ2-2; D assignment may be TRBD1 or TRBD2 (6 bases each). Trimming stripped 5 bases from V and 4 bases from J, with 17 bases between. This CDR3 comprises 16 residues. CDR1 is SEHNR and CDR2 is FQNEAQ in the germline V gene (reference sequence). The CDR3 loop reads CASSRKTGGRTGELFF. The DNA for the CDR3 is TGTGCCAGCAGCAGAAAGACAGGAGGGCGCACCGGGGAGCTGTTTTTT.

V usage is TRBV27 and J usage is TRBJ2-1, with unresolved D. The CDR3 has 15 residues. In germline, CDR1 is MNHEY, CDR2 SMNVEV (reference sequence). V dropped 4 bases and J dropped 5 bases, with 15 bases sitting between them. CDR3 region: CASSSEAASHNEQFF. In DNA, the CDR3 is TGTGCCAGCAGTTCTGAAGCAGCATCCCACAATGAGCAGTTCTTC.

This clonotype was seen once. A read error may be the cause here, since a much bigger clone is one base away. The V and J genes are TRBV4-3 and TRBJ2-7, with D tentatively TRBD1 or TRBD2 (5 bases each). CDR1 and CDR2 (germline): LGHNA, YSLEER. V dropped 0 bases and J dropped 0 bases, with 15 bases sitting between them. This CDR3 has 17 amino acids. This CDR3 reads CASSQDRPGASSYEQYF. CDR3 sequence (DNA): TGCGCCAGCAGCCAAGATAGGCCCGGGGCAAGCTCCTACGAGCAGTACTTC.

The rearrangement joins TRBV15 to TRBJ2-3; 10 bases line up with TRBD2. The CDR3 has 18 amino acids. In germline, CDR1 is LNHNV, CDR2 YYDKDF (reference sequence). With 2 bases clipped from V and 6 bases from J, the junction kept 14 bases outside the gene matches. Written as DNA, the CDR3 is TGTGCCACCAGCAGATCCCCCGGAGGGAGAGCGGGGGGGGATACGCAGTATTTT. Translating it yields CATSRSPGGRAGGDTQYF.

The rearrangement links TRBV27 to TRBJ1-2, with TRBD1 as a possible D gene (5 bases). The germline V gene encodes CDR1 MNHEY and CDR2 SMNVEV (reference sequence). This CDR3 contains 16 residues. Deletions cut 6 bases from V and 5 bases from J, with 22 bases between. The CDR3 spells CASRERGRGVEYGYTF. DNA for the CDR3: TGTGCCAGCAGGGAGAGGGGCCGGGGGGTTGAATATGGCTACACCTTC.

This clonotype turned up a few times. The V and J genes are TRBV14 and TRBJ2-7; D is unresolved. Trimming left V 0 bases short and J 0 bases short, with 9 bases between. CDR1 is SGHDN, CDR2 FVKESK, per germline. The CDR3 contains 15 residues. The CDR3 sequence: CASSQDYDNSYEQYF. In DNA form, the CDR3 reads TGTGCCAGCAGCCAAGATTATGACAACTCCTACGAGCAGTACTTC. The whole variable domain, filled in from reference TRBV14 and TRBJ2-7, reads EAGVTQFPSHSVIEKGQTVTLRCDPISGHDNLYWYRRVMGKEIKFLLHFVKESKQDESGMPNNRFLAERTGGTYSTLKVQPAELEDSGVYFCASSQDYDNSYEQYFGPGTRLTVT.

A few counts support this clonotype. The J gene is TRBJ1-5, the V gene TRBV19; no clear D gene. There are 12 residues in the CDR3. V was clipped by 3 bases and J by 6 bases, with 6 bases between them. Germline loops: CDR1 LNHDA, CDR2 SQIVND (reference sequence). The CDR3 loop is CASSIPGQPQHF. In DNA, the CDR3 is TGTGCCAGTAGTATCCCAGGTCAGCCCCAGCATTTT.

About this clonotype: A much bigger clone sits one base away, suggesting this may be a read error. Because it lacks the conserved phenylalanine or tryptophan at the end, this CDR3 is likely a read error. The rearrangement joins TRBV4-1 to TRBJ2-7; maybe TRBD2 (5 bases). The CDR3 loop spans 14 amino acids. Germline CDR1 MGHRA, CDR2 YSYEKL. V was cut by 2 bases and J by 3 bases, with 11 bases left in between. As DNA, the CDR3 is TGCGCCAGCAGCCAACGAGAGGGTAGCTACGAGCAGTACTCC. Translation: CASSQREGSYEQYS.

This clonotype was found once. With a much larger clone just one base away, this may be a read error. The chain uses TRBV20-1 and TRBJ1-1; D is unresolved. Germline CDR1 and CDR2: DFQATT and SNEGSKA (reference sequence). The CDR3 covers 14 residues. CDR3 in DNA: TGCCGTGCTAGAGGAATGATAGGGAGCACTGAAGCTTTCTTT. It is translated as CRARGMIGSTEAFF.

As concerns this clonotype: This may come from a read error, since a much larger clone is one base off. The chain links TRBV9 to TRBJ2-3; D not resolved. This CDR3 comprises 13 residues. Germline lookup yields CDR1 SGDLS and CDR2 YYNGEE. For the CDR3, the DNA is TGTGCCAGCGGCGTATCCGACTCACCTCACCAGTATTTT. Protein product: CASGVSDSPHQYF.

The chain is built from TRBV7-8 and TRBJ2-1, with 15 bases that match TRBD2. There are 17 residues in the CDR3. The V gene end was trimmed by 4 bases and the J gene end by 8 bases; junction bases not matched to a gene: 9. The germline CDR1 and CDR2 sequences are SGHVS and FQNEAQ. The DNA of the CDR3 is TGTGCCAGCAGCTACCTCTGGACTAGCGGGGGGGCGGATGAGCAGTTCTTC. This sequence encodes CASSYLWTSGGADEQFF.

The chain couples TRBV6-5 to TRBJ1-6, with D perhaps matching TRBD1 (5 bases). Germline loops: CDR1 MNHEY, CDR2 SVGAGI. The CDR3 sequence is 15 residues long. The V end lost 2 bases, the J end lost 6 bases, and 11 bases lay between the germline ends. CDR3 DNA sequence: TGTGCCAGCAGTTACACAGGCCTAAGTAATTCACCCCTCCACTTT. Translation gives CASSYTGLSNSPLHF.